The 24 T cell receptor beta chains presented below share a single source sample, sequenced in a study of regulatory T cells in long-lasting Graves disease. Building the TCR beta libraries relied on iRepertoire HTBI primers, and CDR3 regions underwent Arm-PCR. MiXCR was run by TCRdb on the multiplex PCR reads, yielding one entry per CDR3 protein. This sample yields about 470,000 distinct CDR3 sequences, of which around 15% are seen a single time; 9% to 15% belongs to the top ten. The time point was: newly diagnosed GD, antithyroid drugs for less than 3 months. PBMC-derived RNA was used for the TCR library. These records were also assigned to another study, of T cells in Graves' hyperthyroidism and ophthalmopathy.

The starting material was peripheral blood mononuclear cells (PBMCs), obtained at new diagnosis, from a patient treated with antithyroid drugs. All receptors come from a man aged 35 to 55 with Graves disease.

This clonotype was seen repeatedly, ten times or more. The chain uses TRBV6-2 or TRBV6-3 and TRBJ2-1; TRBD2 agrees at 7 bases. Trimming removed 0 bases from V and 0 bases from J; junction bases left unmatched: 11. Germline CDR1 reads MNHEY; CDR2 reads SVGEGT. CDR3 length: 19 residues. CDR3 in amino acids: CASSYSGRLALSSYNEQFF. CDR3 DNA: TGTGCCAGCAGTTACTCGGGGCGACTAGCTCTGAGCTCCTACAATGAGCAGTTCTTC.

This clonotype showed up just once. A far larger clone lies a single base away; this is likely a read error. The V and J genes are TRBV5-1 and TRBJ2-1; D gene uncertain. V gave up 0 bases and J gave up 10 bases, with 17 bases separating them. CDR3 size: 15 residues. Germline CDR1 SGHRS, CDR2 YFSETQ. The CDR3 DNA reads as TGCGCCAGCAGCTTGGAGGGTCCCCTGCCTTACGAGCAGTTCTTC. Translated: CASSLEGPLPYEQFF.

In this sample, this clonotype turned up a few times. CDR3 sequence: CASRPSQIQTQYF. DNA for the CDR3: TGTGCCAGCAGGCCGTCCCAAATACAGACCCAGTACTTC. The J gene is TRBJ2-5, the V gene TRBV28, with D uncertain. The CDR3 spans 13 residues. CDR1 and CDR2 (germline): MDHEN, SYDVKM. Trimming cost V 6 bases and J 6 bases, with 14 bases left between them.

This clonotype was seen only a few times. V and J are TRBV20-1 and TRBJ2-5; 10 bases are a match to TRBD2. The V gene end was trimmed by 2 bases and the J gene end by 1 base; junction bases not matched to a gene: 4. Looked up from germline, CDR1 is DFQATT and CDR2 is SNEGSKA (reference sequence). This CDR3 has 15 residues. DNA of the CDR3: TGCAGTGCTAGAACTAGCGGGATGTCCCAAGAGACCCAGTACTTC. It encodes CSARTSGMSQETQYF.

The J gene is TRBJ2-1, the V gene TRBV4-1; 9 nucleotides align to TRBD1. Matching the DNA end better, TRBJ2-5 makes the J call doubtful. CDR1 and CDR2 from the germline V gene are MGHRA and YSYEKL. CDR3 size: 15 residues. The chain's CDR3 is CASSLGQGRQETQYF. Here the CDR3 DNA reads TGCGCCAGCAGCCTCGGACAGGGGAGACAAGAGACCCAGTACTTC.

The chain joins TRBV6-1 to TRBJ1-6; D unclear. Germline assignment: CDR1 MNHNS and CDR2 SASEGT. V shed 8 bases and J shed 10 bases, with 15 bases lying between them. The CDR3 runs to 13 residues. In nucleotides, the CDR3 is TGTGCCAGCTCCTCGGTTCGGGAATCACCCCTCCACTTT. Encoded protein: CASSSVRESPLHF.

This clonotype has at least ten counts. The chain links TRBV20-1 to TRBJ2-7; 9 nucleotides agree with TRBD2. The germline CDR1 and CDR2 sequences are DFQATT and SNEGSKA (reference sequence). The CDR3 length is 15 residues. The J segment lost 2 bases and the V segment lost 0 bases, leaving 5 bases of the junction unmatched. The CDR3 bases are TGCAGTGCTAGAGAAGGCGCGGGAGGGCCCTACGAGCAGTACTTC. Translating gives CSAREGAGGPYEQYF.

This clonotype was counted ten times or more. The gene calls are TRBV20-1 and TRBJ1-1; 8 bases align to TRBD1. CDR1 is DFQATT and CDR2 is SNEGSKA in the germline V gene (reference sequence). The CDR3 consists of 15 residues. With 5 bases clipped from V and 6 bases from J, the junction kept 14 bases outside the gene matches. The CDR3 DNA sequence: TGCAGTGCTTTACCGCCGGACAGGGAGTACGCTGAAGCTTTCTTT. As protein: CSALPPDREYAEAFF.

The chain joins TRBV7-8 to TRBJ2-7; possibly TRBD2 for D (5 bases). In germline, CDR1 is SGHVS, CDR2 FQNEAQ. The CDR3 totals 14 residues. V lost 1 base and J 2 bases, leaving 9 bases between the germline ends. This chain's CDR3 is CASSLGRYTYEQYF. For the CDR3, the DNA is TGTGCCAGCAGCTTAGGGAGGTACACCTACGAGCAGTACTTC.

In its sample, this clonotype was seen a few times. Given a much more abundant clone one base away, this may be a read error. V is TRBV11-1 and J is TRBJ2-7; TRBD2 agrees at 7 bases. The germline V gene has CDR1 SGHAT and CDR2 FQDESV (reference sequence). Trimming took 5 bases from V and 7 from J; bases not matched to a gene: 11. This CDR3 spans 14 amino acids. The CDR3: CASSVLARYNEQYF. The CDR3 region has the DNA TGTGCCAGCAGCGTACTAGCGCGGTACAATGAGCAGTACTTC.

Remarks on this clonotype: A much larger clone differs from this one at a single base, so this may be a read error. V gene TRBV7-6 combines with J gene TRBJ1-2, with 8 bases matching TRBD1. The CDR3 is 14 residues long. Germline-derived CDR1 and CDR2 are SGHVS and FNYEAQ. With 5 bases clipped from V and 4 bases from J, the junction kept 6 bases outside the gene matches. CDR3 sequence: CASSRAGGGYGYTF. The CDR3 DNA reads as TGTGCCAGCAGCCGGGCAGGGGGCGGCTATGGCTACACCTTC. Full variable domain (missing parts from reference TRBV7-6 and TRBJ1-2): GAGVSQSPRYKVTKRGQDVALRCDPISGHVSLYWYRQALGQGPEFLTYFNYEAQQDKSGLPNDRFSAERPEGSISTLTIQRTEQRDSAMYRCASSRAGGGYGYTFGSGTRLTVV.

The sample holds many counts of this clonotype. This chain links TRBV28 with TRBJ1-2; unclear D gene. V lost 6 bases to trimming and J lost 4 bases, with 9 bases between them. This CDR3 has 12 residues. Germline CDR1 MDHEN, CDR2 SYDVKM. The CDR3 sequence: CASSGPSYGYTF. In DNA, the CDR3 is TGTGCCAGCAGCGGGCCTAGCTATGGCTACACCTTC.

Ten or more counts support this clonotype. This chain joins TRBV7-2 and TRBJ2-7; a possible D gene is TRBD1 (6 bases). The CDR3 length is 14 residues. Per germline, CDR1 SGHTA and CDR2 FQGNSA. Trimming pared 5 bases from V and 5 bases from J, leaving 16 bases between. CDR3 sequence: CASSLTGYFDEQYF. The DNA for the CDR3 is TGTGCCAGCAGCCTTACAGGGTATTTCGACGAGCAGTACTTC.

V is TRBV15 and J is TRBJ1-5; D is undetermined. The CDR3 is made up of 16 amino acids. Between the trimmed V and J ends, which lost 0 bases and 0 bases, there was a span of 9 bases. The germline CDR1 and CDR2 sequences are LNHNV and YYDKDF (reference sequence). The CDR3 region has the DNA TGTGCCACCAGCAGAGATCCCAGTTATAGCAATCAGCCCCAGCATTTT. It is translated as CATSRDPSYSNQPQHF.

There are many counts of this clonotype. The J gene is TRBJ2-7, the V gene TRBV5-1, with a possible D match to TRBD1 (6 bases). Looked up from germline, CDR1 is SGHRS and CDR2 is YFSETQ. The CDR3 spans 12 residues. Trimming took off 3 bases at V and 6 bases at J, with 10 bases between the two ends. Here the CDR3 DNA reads TGCGCCAGCAGCTCCGGACAGACCGAGCAGTACTTC. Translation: CASSSGQTEQYF.

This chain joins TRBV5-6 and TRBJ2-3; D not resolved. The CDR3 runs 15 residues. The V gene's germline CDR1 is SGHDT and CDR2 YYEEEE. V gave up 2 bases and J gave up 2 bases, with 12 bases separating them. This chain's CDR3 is CASSFDPLPTDTQYF. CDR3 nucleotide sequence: TGTGCCAGCAGCTTTGACCCCCTACCCACAGATACGCAGTATTTT.

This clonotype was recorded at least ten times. The CDR3 nucleotides are TGTGCCAGCAGTTTAAGGAGGATGGACAATCAGCCCCAGCATTTT. Residues: CASSLRRMDNQPQHF. The chain uses TRBV28 and TRBJ1-5; D call uncertain. The CDR3 totals 15 residues. CDR1 is MDHEN and CDR2 is SYDVKM in the germline V gene. Trimming left V 2 bases short and J 3 bases short, with 11 bases between.

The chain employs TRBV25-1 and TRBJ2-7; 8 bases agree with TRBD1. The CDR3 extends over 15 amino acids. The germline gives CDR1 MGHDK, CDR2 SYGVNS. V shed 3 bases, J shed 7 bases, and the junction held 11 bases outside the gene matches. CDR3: CASSEGTGFLEEQYF. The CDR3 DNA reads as TGTGCCAGCAGTGAGGGGACAGGTTTTTTGGAGGAGCAGTACTTC.

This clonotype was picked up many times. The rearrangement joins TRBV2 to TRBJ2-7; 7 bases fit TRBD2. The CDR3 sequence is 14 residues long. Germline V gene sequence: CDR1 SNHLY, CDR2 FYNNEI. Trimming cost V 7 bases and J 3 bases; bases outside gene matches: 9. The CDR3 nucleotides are TGTGCCAGCATGGGAGGGGACTACGTCTACGAGCAGTACTTC. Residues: CASMGGDYVYEQYF.

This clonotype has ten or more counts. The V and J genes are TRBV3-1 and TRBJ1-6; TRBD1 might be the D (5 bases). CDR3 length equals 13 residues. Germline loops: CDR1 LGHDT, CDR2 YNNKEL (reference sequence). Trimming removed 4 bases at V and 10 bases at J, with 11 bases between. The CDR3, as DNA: TGTGCCAGCAGCCTGGCAGGGCAATCACCCCTCCACTTT. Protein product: CASSLAGQSPLHF. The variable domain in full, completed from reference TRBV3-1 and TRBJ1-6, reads DTAVSQTPKYLVTQMGNDKSIKCEQNLGHDTMYWYKQDSKKFLKIMFSYNNKELIINETVPNRFSPKSPDKAHLNLHINSLELGDSAVYFCASSLAGQSPLHFGNGTRLTVT.

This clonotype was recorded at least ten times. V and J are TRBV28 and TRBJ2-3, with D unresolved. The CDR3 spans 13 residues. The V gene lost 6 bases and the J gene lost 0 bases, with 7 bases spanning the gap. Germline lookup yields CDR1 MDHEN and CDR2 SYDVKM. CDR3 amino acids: CASRAPSTDTQYF. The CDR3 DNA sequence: TGTGCCAGCAGGGCTCCTAGCACAGATACGCAGTATTTT.

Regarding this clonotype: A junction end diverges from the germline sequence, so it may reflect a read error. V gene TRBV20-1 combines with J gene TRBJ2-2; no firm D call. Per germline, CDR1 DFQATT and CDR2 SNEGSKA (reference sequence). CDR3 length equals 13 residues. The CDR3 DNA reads TGCAGTGCTAGAGCCACCAACACTGGGGAGCTGTTTTTT. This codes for CSARATNTGELFF.

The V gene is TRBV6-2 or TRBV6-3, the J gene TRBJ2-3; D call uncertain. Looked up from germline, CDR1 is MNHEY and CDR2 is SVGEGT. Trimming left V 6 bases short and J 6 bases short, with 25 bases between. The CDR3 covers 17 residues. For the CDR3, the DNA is TGTGCCAGCAGCGCGTTGACGGAAGGGCCAGTGGGGGATACGCAGTATTTT. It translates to CASSALTEGPVGDTQYF.

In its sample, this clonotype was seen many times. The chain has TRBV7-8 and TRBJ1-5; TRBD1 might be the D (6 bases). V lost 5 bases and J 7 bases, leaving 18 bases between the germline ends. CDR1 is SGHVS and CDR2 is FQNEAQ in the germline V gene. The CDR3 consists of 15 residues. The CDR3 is CASSLVRGAGQPQHF. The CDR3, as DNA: TGTGCCAGCAGCCTCGTCAGGGGCGCTGGGCAGCCCCAGCATTTT. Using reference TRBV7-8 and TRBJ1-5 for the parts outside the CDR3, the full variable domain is GAGVSQSPRYKVAKRGQDVALRCDPISGHVSLFWYQQALGQGPEFLTYFQNEAQLDKSGLPSDRFFAERPEGSVSTLKIQRTQQEDSAVYLCASSLVRGAGQPQHFGDGTRLSIL.